These T cell receptor beta chains were read from a single sample in a study of blood T cell repertoires in COVID-19. Some clones are missing from TCRdb's copy, which holds only in-frame ones; the method was immunoSEQ multiplex PCR. The sample includes about 670,000 clones, 80% to 90% of them seen just once. The sequenced sample was peripheral blood. Source of these receptors: a woman between 18 and 29 years old with acute or convalescent COVID-19. Each CDR3 is given with its conserved first and last residue. The order of the fields is J gene, D gene, clone size, V gene, CDR3 protein, CDR3 DNA. The D gene is left open where the match is weak. Where a row states a size, it is once, few, many or the class of an expanded clone; other rows omit it.

j_gene: TRBJ2-7; d_gene: .; abundance: .; v_gene: TRBV4-1; CDR3aa: CASSQGWTGMSAYEQYF; CDR3nt: TGCGCCAGCAGCCAAGGTTGGACGGGGATGAGCGCCTACGAGCAGTACTTC
j_gene: TRBJ2-2; d_gene: TRBD2; abundance: .; v_gene: TRBV15; CDR3aa: CATSREAGGVGELFF; CDR3nt: TGTGCCACCAGCAGAGAAGCGGGGGGAGTCGGGGAGCTGTTTTTT
j_gene: TRBJ1-6; d_gene: .; abundance: .; v_gene: TRBV9; CDR3aa: CASSLSNLNSPLHF; CDR3nt: TGTGCCAGCAGCCTCTCGAACCTAAATTCACCCCTCCACTTT
j_gene: TRBJ2-5; d_gene: .; abundance: .; v_gene: TRBV6-5; CDR3aa: CASREVAQETQYF; CDR3nt: TGTGCCAGCAGAGAGGTAGCCCAAGAGACCCAGTACTTC
j_gene: TRBJ2-2; d_gene: TRBD2; abundance: few; v_gene: TRBV5-1; CDR3aa: CASRGTTPNTGELFF; CDR3nt: TGCGCCAGCAGAGGGACTACCCCGAACACCGGGGAGCTGTTTTTT
j_gene: TRBJ1-2; d_gene: .; abundance: .; v_gene: TRBV6-1; CDR3aa: CASSEAEDYGYTF; CDR3nt: TGTGCCAGCAGTGAAGCAGAGGACTATGGCTACACCTTC
j_gene: TRBJ2-1; d_gene: .; abundance: .; v_gene: TRBV4-3; CDR3aa: CASSQGPGLDEQFF; CDR3nt: TGCGCCAGCAGCCAAGGTCCCGGACTGGATGAGCAGTTCTTC
j_gene: TRBJ1-1; d_gene: TRBD1; abundance: .; v_gene: TRBV24-1; CDR3aa: CATVTGVVDTEAFF; CDR3nt: TGTGCCACCGTGACAGGGGTTGTCGACACTGAAGCTTTCTTT
j_gene: TRBJ2-7; d_gene: TRBD1; abundance: .; v_gene: TRBV2; CDR3aa: CASSPRDSGSYEQYF; CDR3nt: TGTGCCAGCAGCCCCAGGGACAGCGGATCCTACGAGCAGTACTTC
j_gene: TRBJ1-2; d_gene: .; abundance: .; v_gene: TRBV6-5; CDR3aa: CAVGREGSGYGYTF; CDR3nt: TGTGCCGTAGGCAGGGAGGGTTCAGGATATGGCTACACCTTC
j_gene: TRBJ1-1; d_gene: .; abundance: .; v_gene: TRBV29-1; CDR3aa: CSVVEGRAFF; CDR3nt: TGCAGCGTCGTGGAGGGAAGAGCTTTCTTT
j_gene: TRBJ1-5; d_gene: .; abundance: .; v_gene: TRBV7-9; CDR3aa: CASSLGTPYQPQHF; CDR3nt: TGTGCCAGCAGCTTAGGGACACCCTACCAGCCCCAGCATTTT
j_gene: TRBJ1-1; d_gene: TRBD1; abundance: .; v_gene: TRBV7-9; CDR3aa: CASSIDRGRAFF; CDR3nt: TGTGCCAGCAGCATCGACAGGGGGCGAGCTTTCTTT
j_gene: TRBJ1-3; d_gene: TRBD1; abundance: .; v_gene: TRBV9; CDR3aa: CASSLSRPGGSSGNTIYF; CDR3nt: TGTGCCAGCAGCCTTAGTCGTCCAGGGGGCAGCTCTGGAAACACCATATATTTT
j_gene: TRBJ1-3; d_gene: .; abundance: .; v_gene: TRBV12-3/TRBV12-4; CDR3aa: CATNDGGGNTIYF; CDR3nt: TGTGCCACCAACGACGGGGGAGGAAACACCATATATTTT
j_gene: TRBJ1-2; d_gene: .; abundance: once; v_gene: TRBV3-1/TRBV3-2; CDR3aa: CASSRPGGGYTF; CDR3nt: TGTGCCAGCAGCCGCCCGGGGGGGGGCTACACCTTC
j_gene: TRBJ1-4; d_gene: TRBD1; abundance: .; v_gene: TRBV28; CDR3aa: CASIRDRGEVNEKLFF; CDR3nt: TGTGCCAGCATCCGGGACAGGGGCGAAGTTAATGAAAAACTGTTTTTT
j_gene: TRBJ2-7; d_gene: .; abundance: .; v_gene: TRBV7-3; CDR3aa: CASSLYPAGLYEQYF; CDR3nt: TGTGCCAGCAGCTTATATCCCGCTGGGCTCTACGAGCAGTACTTC
j_gene: TRBJ2-3; d_gene: .; abundance: .; v_gene: TRBV6-1; CDR3aa: CASSEGVLDTQYF; CDR3nt: TGTGCCAGCAGTGAGGGCGTATTAGATACGCAGTATTTT
j_gene: TRBJ1-5; d_gene: .; abundance: .; v_gene: TRBV5-5; CDR3aa: CASSLTGSNQPQHF; CDR3nt: TGTGCCAGCAGCCTGACAGGTTCTAATCAGCCCCAGCATTTT
j_gene: TRBJ1-5; d_gene: .; abundance: .; v_gene: TRBV6-5; CDR3aa: CASGRGGNQPQHF; CDR3nt: TGTGCCAGCGGCAGGGGAGGCAATCAGCCCCAGCATTTT
j_gene: TRBJ2-7; d_gene: TRBD1; abundance: .; v_gene: TRBV19; CDR3aa: CASSLGQGNEQYF; CDR3nt: TGTGCCAGTAGTTTAGGACAGGGTAACGAGCAGTACTTC
j_gene: TRBJ1-1; d_gene: TRBD1; abundance: .; v_gene: TRBV4-1; CDR3aa: CASSRDRGWGNTEAFF; CDR3nt: TGCGCCAGCAGCCGGGACAGGGGCTGGGGAAACACTGAAGCTTTCTTT
j_gene: TRBJ2-6; d_gene: .; abundance: .; v_gene: TRBV7-2; CDR3aa: CASSFGEPGANVLTF; CDR3nt: TGTGCCAGCAGCTTTGGAGAGCCTGGGGCCAACGTCCTGACTTTC
j_gene: TRBJ1-5; d_gene: .; abundance: .; v_gene: TRBV4-2; CDR3aa: CASSQDVGNQPQHF; CDR3nt: TGTGCCAGCAGCCAAGATGTCGGGAACCAGCCCCAGCATTTT
j_gene: TRBJ1-1; d_gene: .; abundance: once; v_gene: TRBV4-2; CDR3aa: CASSQPPGGYTEAFF; CDR3nt: TGTGCCAGCAGCCAGCCGCCCGGGGGGTACACTGAAGCTTTCTTT
j_gene: TRBJ2-1; d_gene: .; abundance: .; v_gene: TRBV19; CDR3aa: CASSEVLAPLSYNEQFF; CDR3nt: TGTGCCAGTAGCGAGGTATTGGCCCCACTTTCCTACAATGAGCAGTTCTTC